What follows are 25 T cell receptor beta chains derived from one specimen sequenced in a study of blood T cell repertoires in COVID-19. Repertoires were generated with immunoSEQ multiplex PCR, while TCRdb's copy carries only in-frame clones and drops some. The table records roughly 340,000 clones, 75% to 90% of them present only once. The sequenced sample consisted of PBMCs or T cells enriched from blood (not recorded which). The receptors derive from a man in his late teens or twenties who had recovered from COVID-19.

This chain connects TRBV7-6 to TRBJ2-5; maybe TRBD2 (5 bases). Trimming removed 5 bases from V and 4 bases from J, with 20 bases in between. The CDR3 is made up of 16 amino acids. Germline CDR1 SGHVS, CDR2 FNYEAQ. CDR3 sequence: CASSHYEGRAVETQYF. The CDR3 DNA is TGTGCCAGCAGCCACTACGAGGGCCGAGCGGTAGAGACCCAGTACTTC. Filled out from reference TRBV7-6 and TRBJ2-5, the complete variable domain reads GAGVSQSPRYKVTKRGQDVALRCDPISGHVSLYWYRQALGQGPEFLTYFNYEAQQDKSGLPNDRFSAERPEGSISTLTIQRTEQRDSAMYRCASSHYEGRAVETQYFGPGTRLLVL.

The chain carries TRBV5-8 and TRBJ1-2; D call uncertain. The germline gives CDR1 SGHTS, CDR2 YDEGEE. Trimming shortened V by 4 bases and J by 6 bases, and 19 bases separated the two germline ends. This CDR3 region has 15 residues. CDR3 bases: TGTGCCAGCAGCCTTTCTTGGAAGGGAGGACATGGCTACACCTTC. This codes for CASSLSWKGGHGYTF. The whole variable domain, remainder taken from reference TRBV5-8 and TRBJ1-2, is EAGVTQSPTHLIKTRGQQATLRCSPISGHTSVYWYQQALGLGLQFLLWYDEGEERNRGNFPPRFSGRQFPNYSSELNVNALELEDSALYLCASSLSWKGGHGYTFGSGTRLTVV.

This chain links TRBV19 with TRBJ2-7, with a tentative D call TRBD1 (6 bases). V lost 9 bases, J lost 0 bases, and 12 bases lay in between. Germline V gene data show CDR1 as LNHDA and CDR2 as SQIVND (reference sequence). This CDR3 is built from 13 residues. The chain's CDR3 is CASRDTPSYEQYF. The CDR3 DNA reads as TGTGCCAGCCGGGACACTCCCTCCTACGAGCAGTACTTC.

This chain uses TRBV15 with TRBJ2-1, with 7 bases aligning to TRBD1. The V and J ends lost 4 bases and 0 bases, in that order; junction bases with no gene match: 9. Germline V CDR1 and CDR2: LNHNV, YYDKDF (reference sequence). The CDR3 is 17 amino acids. CDR3 residues: CATSNPGQQSSYNEQFF. Here the CDR3 DNA reads TGTGCCACCAGCAACCCGGGACAGCAGAGCTCCTACAATGAGCAGTTCTTC. Full variable domain (rest looked up from reference TRBV15 and TRBJ2-1): DAMVIQNPRYQVTQFGKPVTLSCSQTLNHNVMYWYQQKSSQAPKLLFHYYDKDFNNEADTPDNFQSRRPNTSFCFLDIRSPGLGDTAMYLCATSNPGQQSSYNEQFFGPGTRLTVL.

The chain has TRBV24-1 and TRBJ1-5, with D perhaps TRBD1 (5 bases). CDR1 KGHDR and CDR2 SFDVKD come from the germline V gene. The CDR3 is 13 amino acids. Trimming cost V 12 bases and J 5 bases, with 16 bases left between them. The CDR3 coding sequence is TGTGCCGCCCGAAGGGGCAGCCATCAGCCCCAGCATTTT. Its protein product is CAARRGSHQPQHF.

The chain uses TRBV30 and TRBJ2-1, with TRBD2 matching 9 bases. This CDR3 has 17 amino acids. Per germline, CDR1 GTSNPN and CDR2 SVGIG (reference sequence). The V and J ends lost 7 bases and 2 bases, in that order; junction bases with no gene match: 15. The CDR3 coding sequence is TGTGCCTCCTTGTCTCCCCTGACTAGCGGAGCCTACAATGAGCAGTTCTTC. The encoded protein is CASLSPLTSGAYNEQFF.

The V and J genes are TRBV5-1 and TRBJ2-7; 16 nucleotides line up with TRBD2. Germline assignment: CDR1 SGHRS and CDR2 YFSETQ. This CDR3 region has 20 residues. The ends lost 2 bases at V and 4 bases at J; junction bases unmatched: 15. The CDR3 spells CASSLRAGTSGRAPGYEQYF. The CDR3 DNA sequence: TGCGCCAGCAGCTTACGAGCCGGGACTAGCGGGAGGGCCCCGGGGTACGAGCAGTACTTC.

V is TRBV19 and J is TRBJ1-1; D is undetermined. Trimming left V 6 bases short and J 3 bases short, with 17 bases between. Germline lookup yields CDR1 LNHDA and CDR2 SQIVND (reference sequence). The CDR3 has 15 residues. The CDR3 protein is CASRNYGWGDTEAFF. DNA for the CDR3: TGTGCCAGTAGGAACTACGGGTGGGGAGACACTGAAGCTTTCTTT.

The chain joins TRBV25-1 to TRBJ1-4, with 9 positions matching TRBD1. The V gene end was trimmed by 8 bases and the J gene end by 4 bases; junction bases not matched to a gene: 2. From germline, CDR1 is MGHDK and CDR2 SYGVNS. The CDR3 has 13 residues. The CDR3 DNA reads as TGTGCCAGCCAGGACAGGGGTAATGAAAAACTGTTTTTT. Encoded protein: CASQDRGNEKLFF.

The CDR3 is CASSLSRGRETQYF. CDR3 nucleotides: TGTGCCAGCAGCTTGAGCAGGGGGAGAGAGACCCAGTACTTC. This chain uses TRBV5-4 with TRBJ2-5, with TRBD1 matching over 7 bases. The CDR3 consists of 14 residues. Germline CDR1 reads SGHNT; CDR2 reads YYREEE (reference sequence). Trimming at V came to 1 base and at J to 4 bases, leaving 4 bases not matched to a gene.

The chain employs TRBV5-1 and TRBJ1-1; weak D call: TRBD1 (5 bases). CDR1 and CDR2 from the germline V gene are SGHRS and YFSETQ. The CDR3 loop spans 14 amino acids. The germline V and J ends were trimmed by 0 bases and 7 bases, with 13 bases remaining between them. CDR3 DNA sequence: TGCGCCAGCAGCTTGGTAGCGGCAGGGAATGAAGCTTTCTTT. Translated, it gives CASSLVAAGNEAFF.

V and J are TRBV6-5 and TRBJ1-1; perhaps TRBD1 as D (6 bases). This CDR3 contains 14 residues. Trimming took 7 bases from V and 4 from J, leaving 16 bases between them. Germline values: CDR1 MNHEY, CDR2 SVGAGI. CDR3 sequence reads: CASTALTGGTEAFF. The CDR3 nucleotides read TGTGCCAGCACAGCCTTGACAGGCGGCACTGAAGCTTTCTTT.

The chain couples TRBV3-1 (or the pseudogene TRBV3-2) to TRBJ2-7, with D possibly matching TRBD2 (6 bases). The CDR3 consists of 17 residues. CDR1 is LGHDT, CDR2 YNNKEL, per germline (reference sequence). V was clipped by 2 bases and J by 0 bases, with 17 bases between them. CDR3 DNA sequence: TGTGCCAGCAGCCAAACTCTATCCGGGACTTACTCCTACGAGCAGTACTTC. This gives the protein CASSQTLSGTYSYEQYF.

The chain carries TRBV2 and TRBJ2-1; 7 bases agree with TRBD1. J lost 12 bases, V lost 8 bases, and 13 bases had no gene match. CDR1 is SNHLY and CDR2 is FYNNEI in the germline V gene. This CDR3 contains 13 residues. The CDR3 DNA reads TGTGCCAGCGGGGGAATGAACAGGGGTCGGCAGTTCTTC. Amino acids: CASGGMNRGRQFF.

The chain combines TRBV27 with TRBJ2-7; 10 bases are shared with TRBD2. In germline, CDR1 is MNHEY, CDR2 SMNVEV (reference sequence). The ends lost 3 bases at V and 5 bases at J; junction bases unmatched: 4. The CDR3 covers 14 residues. CDR3 residues: CASSLGLALDEQYF. The DNA for the CDR3 is TGTGCCAGCAGTTTGGGACTAGCGCTCGACGAGCAGTACTTC.

V and J are TRBV18 and TRBJ2-5; TRBD2 might be the D (6 bases). The CDR3 spans 13 residues. Trimming removed 8 bases at V and 2 bases at J, with 12 bases between. Germline V gene sequence: CDR1 KGHSH, CDR2 LQKENI. CDR3 DNA: TGTGCCAGCCACCTCGGGGGACAAGAGACCCAGTACTTC. Protein sequence: CASHLGGQETQYF.

V and J are TRBV10-1 and TRBJ2-7, with 13 nucleotides matching TRBD2. J lost 11 bases, V lost 0 bases, and 4 bases had no gene match. Germline V gene data show CDR1 as WNHNN and CDR2 as SYGVQD (reference sequence). The CDR3 consists of 14 residues. The CDR3 protein is CASSESGLAGEEYF. The CDR3 DNA sequence: TGCGCCAGCAGTGAGTCCGGACTAGCGGGAGAGGAGTACTTC.

The V gene is TRBV7-2, the J gene TRBJ1-6, with 7 bases fitting TRBD1. The CDR3 runs 16 residues. V was clipped by 5 bases and J by 8 bases; unmatched bases: 12. Germline V gives CDR1 SGHTA, CDR2 FQGNSA. Written as DNA, the CDR3 is TGTGCCAGCAGCGAAAGAAGTAGGGGGCGGTATTCACCCCTCCACTTT. Translation gives CASSERSRGRYSPLHF.

This clone showed up just once. The chain carries TRBV6-5 and TRBJ2-1; D is possibly TRBD2 (6 bases). V was pared by 3 bases and J by 9 bases, with 12 bases between. Germline-derived CDR1 and CDR2 are MNHEY and SVGAGI. The CDR3 covers 13 residues. In DNA form, the CDR3 reads TGTGCCAGCAGTTATTCCGGGACTGGTGAGCAGTTCTTC. Translation gives CASSYSGTGEQFF.

A single count supports this clone. The CDR3 spells CASSTGSQPQHF. In nucleotides, the CDR3 is TGTGCCAGCAGTACAGGGAGTCAGCCCCAGCATTTT. This chain uses TRBV28 with TRBJ1-5, with D perhaps TRBD1 (6 bases). The V gene lost 5 bases and the J gene lost 6 bases, with 8 bases spanning the gap. Germline CDR1 is MDHEN and CDR2 is SYDVKM. The CDR3 contains 12 residues. Based on the CDR3 plus reference TRBV28 and TRBJ1-5, the full variable domain is DVKVTQSSRYLVKRTGEKVFLECVQDMDHENMFWYRQDPGLGLRLIYFSYDVKMKEKGDIPEGYSVSREKKERFSLILESASTNQTSMYLCASSTGSQPQHFGDGTRLSIL.

This clone was picked up one time. The genes are TRBV10-3 and TRBJ1-5; 7 positions match TRBD1. Germline lookup yields CDR1 ENHRY and CDR2 SYGVKD. Germline trimming cut 2 bases from V and 3 bases from J; bases unmatched to any gene: 4. The CDR3 has 15 residues. The CDR3 is CAISELGTDNQPQHF. CDR3 bases: TGTGCCATCAGTGAGCTCGGGACAGACAATCAGCCCCAGCATTTT.

The CDR3 reads CAISGGTGGNYGYTF. For the CDR3, the DNA is TGTGCCATCAGTGGTGGGACAGGGGGTAACTATGGCTACACCTTC. V usage is TRBV10-3 and J usage is TRBJ1-2, with TRBD1 matching over 11 bases. This CDR3 contains 15 residues. CDR1 is ENHRY and CDR2 is SYGVKD in the germline V gene. The ends lost 4 bases at V and 1 base at J; junction bases unmatched: 2.

The chain joins TRBV6-5 to TRBJ2-4; maybe TRBD2 (5 bases). The CDR3 spans 15 residues. V gave up 3 bases and J gave up 6 bases, with 15 bases separating them. Germline V gene data show CDR1 as MNHEY and CDR2 as SVGAGI. Written as DNA, the CDR3 is TGTGCCAGCAGTTATGGCTCTGGCGCGGGAAACATTCAGTACTTC. Its translation: CASSYGSGAGNIQYF.

This chain links TRBV18 with TRBJ1-2, with TRBD1 identical over 8 bases. The germline CDR1 and CDR2 sequences are KGHSH and LQKENI. There are 17 residues in the CDR3. Trimming took 3 bases from V and 4 from J; bases not matched to a gene: 13. The CDR3 loop reads CASSPPGQGPSPYGYTF. The DNA for the CDR3 is TGTGCCAGCTCACCCCCCGGACAGGGACCGTCCCCCTATGGCTACACCTTC. The full variable domain, completed using reference TRBV18 and TRBJ1-2, is NAGVMQNPRHLVRRRGQEARLRCSPMKGHSHVYWYRQLPEEGLKFMVYLQKENIIDESGMPKERFSAEFPKEGPSILRIQQVVRGDSAAYFCASSPPGQGPSPYGYTFGSGTRLTVV.

The chain employs TRBV11-3 and TRBJ1-1; D call uncertain. Trimming took 4 bases from V and 1 from J, leaving 7 bases between them. The CDR3 totals 13 residues. CDR1 and CDR2 (germline): SGHNT, YENEEA. This chain's CDR3 is CASSSHTNTEAFF. The CDR3 DNA sequence: TGTGCCAGCAGCTCGCACACGAACACTGAAGCTTTCTTT.